The clone carrying this T cell receptor (beta chain) was counted only a few times. Germline V gene lookup returns CDR1 SGHDN and CDR2 FVKESK. The CDR3 covers 17 residues. With V trimmed by 1 base and J by 6 bases, 10 bases remained unmatched. These data originate in a study of blood T cell repertoires in COVID-19. Study details: Sample material is recorded as cDNA or gDNA derived from T cells, B-cell-depleted T cells, or PBMCs.

The assay was immunoSEQ multiplex PCR, and TCRdb's table has in-frame clones only and misses some. The table lists more than 65,000 clones, approximately 78% of them singletons. The chain is built from TRBV14 and TRBJ2-2; 8 bases fit TRBD1. The TCR comes from a human donor in a cohort sampled during active COVID-19. Source material: peripheral blood. This chain's CDR3 is CASSQAIGQGGPGELFF. The DNA of the CDR3 is TGTGCCAGCAGCCAAGCAATAGGACAGGGAGGTCCCGGGGAGCTGTTTTTT.